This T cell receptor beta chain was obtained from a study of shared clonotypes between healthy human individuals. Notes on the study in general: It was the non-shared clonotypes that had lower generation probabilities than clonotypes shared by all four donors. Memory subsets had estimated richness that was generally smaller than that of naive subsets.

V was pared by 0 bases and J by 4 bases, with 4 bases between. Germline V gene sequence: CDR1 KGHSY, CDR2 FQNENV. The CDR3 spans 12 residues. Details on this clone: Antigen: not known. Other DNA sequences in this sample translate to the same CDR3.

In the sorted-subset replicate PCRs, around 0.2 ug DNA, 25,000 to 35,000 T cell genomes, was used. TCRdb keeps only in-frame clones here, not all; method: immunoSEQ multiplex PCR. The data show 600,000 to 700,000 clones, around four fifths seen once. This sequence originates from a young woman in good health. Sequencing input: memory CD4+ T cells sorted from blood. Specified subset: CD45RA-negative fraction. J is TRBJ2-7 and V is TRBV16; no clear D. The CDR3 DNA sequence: TGTGCCAGCAGCCAATCTTTGTACGAGCAGTACTTC. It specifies CASSQSLYEQYF.